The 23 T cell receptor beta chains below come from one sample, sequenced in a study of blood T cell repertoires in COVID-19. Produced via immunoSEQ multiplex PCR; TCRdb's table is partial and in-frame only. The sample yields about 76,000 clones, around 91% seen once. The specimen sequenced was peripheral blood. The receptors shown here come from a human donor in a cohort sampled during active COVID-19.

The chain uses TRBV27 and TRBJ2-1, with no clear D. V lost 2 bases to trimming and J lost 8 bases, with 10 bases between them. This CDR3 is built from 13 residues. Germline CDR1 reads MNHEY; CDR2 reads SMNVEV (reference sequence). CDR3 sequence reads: CASSLEARYEQFF. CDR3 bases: TGTGCCAGCAGTTTAGAGGCTAGGTATGAGCAGTTCTTC.

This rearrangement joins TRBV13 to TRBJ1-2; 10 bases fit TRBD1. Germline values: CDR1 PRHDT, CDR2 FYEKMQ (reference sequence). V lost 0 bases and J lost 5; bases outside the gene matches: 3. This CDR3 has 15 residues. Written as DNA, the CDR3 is TGTGCCAGCAGCTTAGGCCGGGACAGGGGTTATGGCTACACCTTC. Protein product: CASSLGRDRGYGYTF.

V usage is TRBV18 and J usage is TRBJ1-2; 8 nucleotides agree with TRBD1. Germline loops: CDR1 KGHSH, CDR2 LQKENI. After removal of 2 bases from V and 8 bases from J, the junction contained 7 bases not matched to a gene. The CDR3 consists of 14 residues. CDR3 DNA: TGTGCCAGCTCACCATCGCAGGGGGCGGACGGCTACACCTTC. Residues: CASSPSQGADGYTF.

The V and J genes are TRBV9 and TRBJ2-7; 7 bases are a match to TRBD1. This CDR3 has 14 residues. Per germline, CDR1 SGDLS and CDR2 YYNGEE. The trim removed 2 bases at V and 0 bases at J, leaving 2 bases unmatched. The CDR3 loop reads CASSVRDSSYEQYF. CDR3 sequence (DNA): TGTGCCAGCAGCGTCCGGGACAGCTCCTACGAGCAGTACTTC.

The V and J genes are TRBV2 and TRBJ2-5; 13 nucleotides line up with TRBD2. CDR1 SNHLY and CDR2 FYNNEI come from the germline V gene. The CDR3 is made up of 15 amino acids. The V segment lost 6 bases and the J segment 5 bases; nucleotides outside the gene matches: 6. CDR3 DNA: TGTGCCAGCAGACCACTAGCGGGGGGGACGGAGACCCAGTACTTC. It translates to CASRPLAGGTETQYF.

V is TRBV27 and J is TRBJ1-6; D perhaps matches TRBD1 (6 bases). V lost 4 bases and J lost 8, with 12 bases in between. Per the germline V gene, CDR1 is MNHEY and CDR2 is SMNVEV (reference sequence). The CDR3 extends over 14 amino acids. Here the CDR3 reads CASSSQGSHSPLHF. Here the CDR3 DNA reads TGTGCCAGCAGTTCTCAGGGGAGCCATTCACCCCTCCACTTT.

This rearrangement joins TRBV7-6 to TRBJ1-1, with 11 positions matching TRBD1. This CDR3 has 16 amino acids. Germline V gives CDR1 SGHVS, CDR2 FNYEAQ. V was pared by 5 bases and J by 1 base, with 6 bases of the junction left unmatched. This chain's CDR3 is CASSAGQGARNTEAFF. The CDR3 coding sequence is TGTGCCAGCAGCGCAGGACAGGGGGCTAGGAACACTGAAGCTTTCTTT. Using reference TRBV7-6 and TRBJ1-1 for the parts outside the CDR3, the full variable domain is GAGVSQSPRYKVTKRGQDVALRCDPISGHVSLYWYRQALGQGPEFLTYFNYEAQQDKSGLPNDRFSAERPEGSISTLTIQRTEQRDSAMYRCASSAGQGARNTEAFFGQGTRLTVV.

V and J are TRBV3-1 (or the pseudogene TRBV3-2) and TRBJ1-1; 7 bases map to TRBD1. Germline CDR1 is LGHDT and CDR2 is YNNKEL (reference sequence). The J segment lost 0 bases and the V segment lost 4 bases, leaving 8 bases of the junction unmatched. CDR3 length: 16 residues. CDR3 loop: CASSLADRRMNTEAFF. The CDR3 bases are TGTGCCAGCAGCCTTGCGGACAGGAGAATGAACACTGAAGCTTTCTTT.

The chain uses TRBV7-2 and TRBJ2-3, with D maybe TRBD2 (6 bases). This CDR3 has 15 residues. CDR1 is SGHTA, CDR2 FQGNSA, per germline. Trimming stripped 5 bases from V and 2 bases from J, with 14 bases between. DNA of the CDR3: TGTGCCAGCAGCCGCGCCGGGACTCCCACAGATACGCAGTATTTT. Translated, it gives CASSRAGTPTDTQYF.

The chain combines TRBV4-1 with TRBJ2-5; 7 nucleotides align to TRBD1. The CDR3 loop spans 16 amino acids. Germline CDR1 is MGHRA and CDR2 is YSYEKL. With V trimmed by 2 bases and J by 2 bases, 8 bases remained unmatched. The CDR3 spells CASSQHRGTVQETQYF. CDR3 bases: TGCGCCAGCAGCCAACACCGAGGGACAGTACAAGAGACCCAGTACTTC.

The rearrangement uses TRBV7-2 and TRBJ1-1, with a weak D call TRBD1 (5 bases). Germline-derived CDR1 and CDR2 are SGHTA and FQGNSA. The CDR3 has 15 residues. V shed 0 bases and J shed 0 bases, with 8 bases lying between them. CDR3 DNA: TGTGCCAGCAGCTTAGCGCAGGGTCTGAACACTGAAGCTTTCTTT. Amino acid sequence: CASSLAQGLNTEAFF.

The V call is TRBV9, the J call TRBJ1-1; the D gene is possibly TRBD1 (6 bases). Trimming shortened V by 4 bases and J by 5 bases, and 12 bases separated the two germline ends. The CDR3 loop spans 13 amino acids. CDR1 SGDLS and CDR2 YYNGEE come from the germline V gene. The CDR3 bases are TGTGCCAGCAGCTACCACAGGGAAACTGAAGCTTTCTTT. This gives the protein CASSYHRETEAFF.

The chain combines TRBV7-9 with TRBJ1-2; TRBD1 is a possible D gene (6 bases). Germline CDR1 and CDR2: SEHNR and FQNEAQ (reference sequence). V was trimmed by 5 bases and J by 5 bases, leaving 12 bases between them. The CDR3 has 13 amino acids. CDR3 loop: CASSTDSQYGYTF. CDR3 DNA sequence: TGTGCCAGCAGCACGGACAGTCAGTATGGCTACACCTTC.

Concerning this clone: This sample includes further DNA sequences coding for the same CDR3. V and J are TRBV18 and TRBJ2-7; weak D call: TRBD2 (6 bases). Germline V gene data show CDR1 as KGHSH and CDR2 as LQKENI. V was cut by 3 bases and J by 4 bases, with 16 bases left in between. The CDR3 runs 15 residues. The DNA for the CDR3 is TGTGCCAGCTCACCTCCCGGGACTGGGGGATACGAGCAGTACTTC. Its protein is CASSPPGTGGYEQYF.

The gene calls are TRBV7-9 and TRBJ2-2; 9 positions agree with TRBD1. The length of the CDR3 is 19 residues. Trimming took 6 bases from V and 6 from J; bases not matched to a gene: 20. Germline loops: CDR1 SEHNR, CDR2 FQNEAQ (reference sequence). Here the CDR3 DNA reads TGTGCCAGCAGTTATACCGACCCCCGGACAGGGGTGTTCCCCGGGGAGCTGTTTTTT. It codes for CASSYTDPRTGVFPGELFF. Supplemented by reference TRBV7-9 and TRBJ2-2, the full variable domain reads DTGVSQNPRHKITKRGQNVTFRCDPISEHNRLYWYRQTLGQGPEFLTYFQNEAQLEKSRLLSDRFSAERPKGSFSTLEIQRTEQGDSAMYLCASSYTDPRTGVFPGELFFGEGSRLTVL.

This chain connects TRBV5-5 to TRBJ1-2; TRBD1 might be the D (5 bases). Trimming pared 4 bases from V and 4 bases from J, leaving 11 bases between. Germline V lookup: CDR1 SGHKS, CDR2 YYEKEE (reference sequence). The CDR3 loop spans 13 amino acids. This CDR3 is CASSQGPFYGYTF. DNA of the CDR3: TGTGCCAGCAGCCAGGGTCCGTTCTATGGCTACACCTTC.

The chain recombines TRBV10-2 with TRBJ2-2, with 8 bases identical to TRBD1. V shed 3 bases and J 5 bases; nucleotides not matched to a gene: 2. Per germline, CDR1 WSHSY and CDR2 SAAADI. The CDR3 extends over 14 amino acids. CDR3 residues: CASSETGGTGELFF. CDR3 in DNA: TGCGCCAGCAGTGAAACAGGGGGGACCGGGGAGCTGTTTTTT.

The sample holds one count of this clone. Written as DNA, the CDR3 is TGTGCCAGTAGTATAGTTTACAGGGTCCCCGACTATGGCTACACCTTC. Its protein product is CASSIVYRVPDYGYTF. V and J are TRBV19 and TRBJ1-2; tentatively, D is TRBD1 (6 bases). The ends were cut back, 1 base at V and 3 bases at J, with 15 bases in the middle. This CDR3 is 16 amino acids long. Germline V gene lookup returns CDR1 LNHDA and CDR2 SQIVND (reference sequence).

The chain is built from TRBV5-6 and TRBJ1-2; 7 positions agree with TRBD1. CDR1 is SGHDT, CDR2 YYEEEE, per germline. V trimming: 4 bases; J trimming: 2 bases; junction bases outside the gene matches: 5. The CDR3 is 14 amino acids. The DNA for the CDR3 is TGTGCCAGCAGCCGACTGACAGGGAACTATGGCTACACCTTC. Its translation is CASSRLTGNYGYTF.

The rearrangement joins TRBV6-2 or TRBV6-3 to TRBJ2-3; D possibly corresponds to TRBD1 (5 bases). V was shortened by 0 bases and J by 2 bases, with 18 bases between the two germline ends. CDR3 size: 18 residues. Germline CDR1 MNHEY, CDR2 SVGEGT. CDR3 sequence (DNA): TGTGCCAGCAGTTACTCGATACCAGGGTTCGCGCCCACAGATACGCAGTATTTT. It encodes CASSYSIPGFAPTDTQYF.

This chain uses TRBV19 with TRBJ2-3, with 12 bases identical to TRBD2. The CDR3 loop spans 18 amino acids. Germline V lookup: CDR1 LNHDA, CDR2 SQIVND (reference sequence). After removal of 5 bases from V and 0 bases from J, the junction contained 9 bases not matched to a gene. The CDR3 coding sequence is TGTGCCAGTAGTGGGCTAGCGGGGGGGGACATCAGCACAGATACGCAGTATTTT. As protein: CASSGLAGGDISTDTQYF.

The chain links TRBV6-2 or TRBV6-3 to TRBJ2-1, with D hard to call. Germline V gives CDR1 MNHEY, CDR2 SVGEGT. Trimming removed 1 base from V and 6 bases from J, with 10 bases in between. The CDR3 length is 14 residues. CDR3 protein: CASSYLALGNEQFF. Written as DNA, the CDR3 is TGTGCCAGCAGTTACTTAGCTTTGGGCAATGAGCAGTTCTTC.

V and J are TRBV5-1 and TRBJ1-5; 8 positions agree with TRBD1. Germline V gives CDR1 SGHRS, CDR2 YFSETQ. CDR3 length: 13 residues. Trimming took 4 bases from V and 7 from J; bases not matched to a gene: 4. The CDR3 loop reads CASSQGQGQPQHF. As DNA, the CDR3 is TGCGCCAGCAGCCAAGGACAGGGACAGCCCCAGCATTTT.